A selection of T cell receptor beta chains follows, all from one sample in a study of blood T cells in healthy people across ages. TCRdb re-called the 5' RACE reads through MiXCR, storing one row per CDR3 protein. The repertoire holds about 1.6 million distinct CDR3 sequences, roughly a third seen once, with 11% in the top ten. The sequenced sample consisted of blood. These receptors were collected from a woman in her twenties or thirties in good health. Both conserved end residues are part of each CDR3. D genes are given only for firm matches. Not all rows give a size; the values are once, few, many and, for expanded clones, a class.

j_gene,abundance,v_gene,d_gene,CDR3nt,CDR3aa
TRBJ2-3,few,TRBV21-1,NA,TGTGCCAGCAGCCTAAAGGGGGGACTAGCGGGAGAAGATACGCAGTATTTT,CASSLKGGLAGEDTQYF
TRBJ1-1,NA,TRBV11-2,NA,TGTGCCAACACCCTGCGTAGGACAATGAACACTGAAGCTTTCTTT,CANTLRRTMNTEAFF
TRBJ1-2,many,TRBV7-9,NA,TGTGCCAGCAGCTTAGTCGGGACTAACTATGGCTACACCTTC,CASSLVGTNYGYTF
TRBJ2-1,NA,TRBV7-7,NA,TGTGCCAGCAGCCTCGACTTGAGCTCCTACAGTGAGCAGTTCTTC,CASSLDLSSYSEQFF
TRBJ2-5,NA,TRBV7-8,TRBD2,TGTGCCAGCAGCTTTAGCGGGAGACCGGGAGAGACCCAGTACTTC,CASSFSGRPGETQYF
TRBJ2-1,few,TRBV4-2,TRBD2,TGTGCCAGCAGCCGCACGAGGCTAGCGGGGCAACACAATGAGCAGTTCTTC,CASSRTRLAGQHNEQFF
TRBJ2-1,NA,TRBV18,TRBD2,TGTGCCAGCTCACCACTTCACTGGGTAGATAGCGGGAAGCATGAGCAGTTCTTC,CASSPLHWVDSGKHEQFF
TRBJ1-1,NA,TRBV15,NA,TGTGCCACCAAAGGACAAATGAACACTGAAGCTTTCTTT,CATKGQMNTEAFF
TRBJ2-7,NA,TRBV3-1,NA,TGTGCCTGCAGCCAAGATAATCGCAGGCATGAGCAGTACTTC,CACSQDNRRHEQYF
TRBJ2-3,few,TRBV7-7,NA,TGTGCCAGCAGCCGGGACTTGGGGACAGATACGCAGTATTTT,CASSRDLGTDTQYF
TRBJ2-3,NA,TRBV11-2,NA,TGTGCCAGCAGCCCGGGGGCCAGTCTCACAGATATGCAGTATTTT,CASSPGASLTDMQYF
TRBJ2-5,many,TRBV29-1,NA,TGCAGCGTTGACAGGGTAGAGACCCAGTACTTC,CSVDRVETQYF
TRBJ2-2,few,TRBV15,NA,TGTGCCACCAGCAGAGAGGGACGGGAGTCATCCGCCGTAGAGCTGTTTTTT,CATSREGRESSAVELFF
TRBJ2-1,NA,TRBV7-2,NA,TGTGCCAGCAGCTTAGGCTGGGGGCCAGGATATGAGCAGTTCTTC,CASSLGWGPGYEQFF
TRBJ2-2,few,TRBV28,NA,TGTGCCAGCAGTTTATACAGTTTCCATTCGGGAGGGGAGCTGTTTTTT,CASSLYSFHSGGELFF
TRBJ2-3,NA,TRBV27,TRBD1,TGTGCCAGCAGAAGGCCGGGACAGGGGTTTTCCGGGGCAGATACGCAGTATTTT,CASRRPGQGFSGADTQYF
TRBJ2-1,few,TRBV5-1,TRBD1,TGCGCCAGCAGCCTCCCGGGACAGGGAGCCTACAATGAGCAGTTCTTC,CASSLPGQGAYNEQFF